This passage covers 10 T cell receptor beta chains from one sample sequenced in a study of naive CD8 T cells in extremely preterm neonates. Elective cesarean births at about 35-42 weeks, without labor or membrane rupture, supplied the cord blood. The assay was immunoSEQ multiplex PCR, and TCRdb's table has in-frame clones only and misses some. The repertoire holds 4,500 to 6,000 clones, 97% seen once, with 0.4% to 0.6% in the top ten. The specimen was naive CD8+ T cells from cord blood. The receptor source for this set is a newborn in good health.

V is TRBV6-1 and J is TRBJ2-1; 8 bases match TRBD2. The V gene's germline CDR1 is MNHNS and CDR2 SASEGT. The CDR3 length is 14 residues. The V and J ends lost 5 bases and 7 bases, in that order; junction bases with no gene match: 7. The DNA for the CDR3 is TGTGCCAGCAGTCAGCGGGGGAGTAATAATGAGCAGTTCTTC. It yields the protein CASSQRGSNNEQFF.

This chain joins TRBV11-2 and TRBJ2-3; 14 positions agree with TRBD2. The CDR3 covers 16 residues. Germline V lookup: CDR1 SGHAT, CDR2 FQNNGV. With V trimmed by 5 bases and J by 5 bases, 6 bases remained unmatched. The CDR3 protein is CASSRGLAGAGDTQYF. The CDR3 DNA reads TGTGCCAGCAGCAGGGGACTAGCGGGGGCGGGAGATACGCAGTATTTT.

The CDR3 sequence: CASSFGGANEKLFF. CDR3 coding DNA: TGTGCCAGCAGCTTTGGGGGGGCTAATGAAAAACTGTTTTTT. The chain joins TRBV7-9 to TRBJ1-4; D possibly corresponds to TRBD1 (5 bases). This CDR3 spans 14 amino acids. Trimming removed 3 bases at V and 3 bases at J, with 8 bases between. Germline CDR1 SEHNR, CDR2 FQNEAQ (reference sequence). The whole variable domain, remainder taken from reference TRBV7-9 and TRBJ1-4, is DTGVSQNPRHKITKRGQNVTFRCDPISEHNRLYWYRQTLGQGPEFLTYFQNEAQLEKSRLLSDRFSAERPKGSFSTLEIQRTEQGDSAMYLCASSFGGANEKLFFGSGTQLSVL.

The rearrangement joins TRBV21-1 to TRBJ1-6; the table calls TRBD1, which could not be checked here. TRBV21-1 is flagged as a pseudogene. The CDR3 has 18 amino acids. CDR3 in amino acids: CASSPGQEALPYNSPLHF. The CDR3, as DNA: TGTGCCAGCTCCCCGGGACAGGAAGCCTTGCCCTATAATTCACCCCTCCACTTT.

The chain joins TRBV5-4 to TRBJ2-3, with 10 nucleotides matching TRBD1. Trimming removed 4 bases from V and 5 bases from J; junction bases left unmatched: 13. This CDR3 is 17 amino acids long. Germline CDR1 SGHNT, CDR2 YYREEE (reference sequence). The chain's CDR3 is CASSPRTGGVGGDTQYF. CDR3 sequence (DNA): TGTGCCAGCAGCCCCCGGACAGGGGGAGTAGGTGGAGATACGCAGTATTTT.

The chain recombines TRBV11-2 with TRBJ2-1; possible D gene TRBD2, 5 bases. CDR1 SGHAT and CDR2 FQNNGV come from the germline V gene. The CDR3 covers 14 residues. With 2 bases removed from V and 7 bases from J, the gap between germline ends came to 12 bases. CDR3 protein: CASSLREIRNEQFF. CDR3 sequence (DNA): TGTGCCAGCAGCTTACGGGAAATTAGGAATGAGCAGTTCTTC. The whole variable domain, filled in from reference TRBV11-2 and TRBJ2-1, reads EAGVAQSPRYKIIEKRQSVAFWCNPISGHATLYWYQQILGQGPKLLIQFQNNGVVDDSQLPKDRFSAERLKGVDSTLKIQPAKLEDSAVYLCASSLREIRNEQFFGPGTRLTVL.

The chain uses TRBV14 and TRBJ1-2, with D maybe TRBD1 (5 bases). The CDR3 contains 17 residues. Trimming stripped 0 bases from V and 4 bases from J, with 18 bases between. The V gene's germline CDR1 is SGHDN and CDR2 FVKESK. CDR3 amino acids: CASSQDAAGAGPYGYTF. The CDR3 nucleotides are TGTGCCAGCAGCCAAGATGCAGCTGGGGCAGGACCCTATGGCTACACCTTC.

The chain recombines TRBV19 with TRBJ2-1; D is uncertain. Trimming stripped 2 bases from V and 3 bases from J, with 11 bases between. CDR3 length equals 15 residues. Germline-derived CDR1 and CDR2 are LNHDA and SQIVND (reference sequence). The CDR3 region is CASSILDGYYNEQFF. The DNA of the CDR3 is TGTGCCAGTAGTATACTCGACGGGTACTACAATGAGCAGTTCTTC.

This clone appeared once. The V gene is TRBV6-1, the J gene TRBJ2-4, with 8 bases that match TRBD1. This CDR3 comprises 14 residues. V shed 6 bases and J 6 bases; nucleotides not matched to a gene: 7. Germline CDR1 reads MNHNS; CDR2 reads SASEGT. CDR3 DNA sequence: TGTGCCAGCAGACTCCAGGGGGCGGGAAACATTCAGTACTTC. Translation: CASRLQGAGNIQYF.

The gene calls are TRBV19 and TRBJ1-1, with TRBD1 matching over 8 bases. CDR3 length: 14 residues. The germline V gene has CDR1 LNHDA and CDR2 SQIVND (reference sequence). J was trimmed by 1 base and V by 7 bases; bases with no gene match: 5. The chain's CDR3 is CASTNRGENTEAFF. The CDR3 DNA follows: TGTGCCAGTACTAACAGGGGGGAGAACACTGAAGCTTTCTTT.